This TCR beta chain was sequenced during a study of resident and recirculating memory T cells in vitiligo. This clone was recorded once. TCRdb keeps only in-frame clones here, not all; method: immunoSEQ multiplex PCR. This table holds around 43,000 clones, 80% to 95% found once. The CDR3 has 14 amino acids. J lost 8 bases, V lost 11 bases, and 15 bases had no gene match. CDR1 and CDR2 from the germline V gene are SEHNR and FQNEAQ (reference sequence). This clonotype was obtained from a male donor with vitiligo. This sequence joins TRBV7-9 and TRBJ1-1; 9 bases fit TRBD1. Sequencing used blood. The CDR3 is CAGGRGTGREEAFF. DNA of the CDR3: TGTGCCGGAGGGAGGGGGACAGGGAGGGAGGAAGCTTTCTTT.